These 4 T cell receptor beta chains were sequenced from one sample in a study of blood T cell repertoires in COVID-19. TCRdb keeps only in-frame clones here, not all; method: immunoSEQ multiplex PCR. The data show about 230,000 clones, around 85% seen once. The sample taken for sequencing was peripheral blood. The receptors come from a woman aged 80 or over with acute or convalescent COVID-19.

V gene TRBV19 combines with J gene TRBJ1-2; no reliable D call. This CDR3 is built from 14 residues. V was clipped by 6 bases and J by 6 bases, with 17 bases between them. Germline CDR1 reads LNHDA; CDR2 reads SQIVND (reference sequence). The CDR3 loop reads CASSPLEGAHGYTF. The CDR3 nucleotides are TGTGCCAGTAGCCCCCTTGAGGGCGCCCATGGCTACACCTTC. Full variable domain (rest looked up from reference TRBV19 and TRBJ1-2): DGGITQSPKYLFRKEGQNVTLSCEQNLNHDAMYWYRQDPGQGLRLIYYSQIVNDFQKGDIAEGYSVSREKKESFPLTVTSAQKNPTAFYLCASSPLEGAHGYTFGSGTRLTVV.

As for this clone: A read error may be the cause here, since a much bigger clone is one base away. CDR3 DNA sequence: TGTGCCAGCAGCTTCCAGAAGAACACTGAAGCTTTCTTT. This encodes CASSFQKNTEAFF. The rearrangement joins TRBV7-2 to TRBJ1-1; D gene unclear. Deletions cut 3 bases from V and 1 base from J, with 6 bases between. Germline V lookup: CDR1 SGHTA, CDR2 FQGNSA. The CDR3 is 13 residues long. The entire variable domain, with the rest obtained from reference TRBV7-2 and TRBJ1-1, is as follows: GAGVSQSPSNKVTEKGKDVELRCDPISGHTALYWYRQSLGQGLEFLIYFQGNSAPDKSGLPSDRFSAERTGGSVSTLTIQRTQQEDSAVYLCASSFQKNTEAFFGQGTRLTVV.

The chain carries TRBV21-1 and TRBJ2-7; TRBD2, as called in the table, went unchecked against the DNA. TRBV21-1 is an annotated pseudogene. This CDR3 has 16 amino acids. CDR3 DNA sequence: TGTGCCAGCAGCAAATTGACGGGGTACAGCTCCTACGAGCAGTACTTC. This sequence encodes CASSKLTGYSSYEQYF.

Remarks on this clone: Distinct nucleotide sequences in the sample also encode this CDR3. The rearrangement uses TRBV19 and TRBJ1-2; TRBD1 is a possible D gene (5 bases). CDR1 is LNHDA, CDR2 SQIVND, per germline (reference sequence). This CDR3 is 14 amino acids long. Trimming stripped 3 bases from V and 0 bases from J, with 8 bases between. Here the CDR3 reads CASSIGTANYGYTF. Here the CDR3 DNA reads TGTGCCAGTAGTATCGGGACTGCTAACTATGGCTACACCTTC.